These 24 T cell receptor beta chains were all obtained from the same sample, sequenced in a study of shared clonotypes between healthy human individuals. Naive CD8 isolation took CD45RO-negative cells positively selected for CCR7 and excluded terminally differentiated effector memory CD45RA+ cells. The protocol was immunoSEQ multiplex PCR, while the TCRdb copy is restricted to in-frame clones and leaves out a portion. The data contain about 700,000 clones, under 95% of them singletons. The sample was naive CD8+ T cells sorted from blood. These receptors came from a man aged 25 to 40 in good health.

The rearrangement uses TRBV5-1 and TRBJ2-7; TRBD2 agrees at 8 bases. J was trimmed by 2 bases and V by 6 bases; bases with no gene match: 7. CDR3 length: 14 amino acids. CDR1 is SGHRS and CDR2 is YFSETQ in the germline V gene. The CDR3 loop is CASNRGGLTYEQYF. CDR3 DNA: TGCGCCAGCAATCGGGGGGGACTAACCTACGAGCAGTACTTC.

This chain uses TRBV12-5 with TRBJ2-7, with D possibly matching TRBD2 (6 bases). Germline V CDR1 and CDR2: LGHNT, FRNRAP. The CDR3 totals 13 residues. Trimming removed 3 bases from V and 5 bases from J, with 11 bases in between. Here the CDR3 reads CASGFSGTDEQYF. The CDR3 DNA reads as TGTGCTAGTGGTTTCTCAGGGACTGACGAGCAGTACTTC.

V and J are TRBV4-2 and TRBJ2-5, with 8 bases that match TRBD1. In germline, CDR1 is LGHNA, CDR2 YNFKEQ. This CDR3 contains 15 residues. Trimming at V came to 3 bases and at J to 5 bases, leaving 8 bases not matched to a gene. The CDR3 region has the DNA TGTGCCAGCAGCCAGTGGACAGGGTCAGGGGAGACCCAGTACTTC. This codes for CASSQWTGSGETQYF.

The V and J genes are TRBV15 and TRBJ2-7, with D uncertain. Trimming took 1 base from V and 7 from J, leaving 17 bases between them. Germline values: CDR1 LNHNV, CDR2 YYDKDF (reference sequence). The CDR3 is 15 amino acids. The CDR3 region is CATSRAARLGLEQYF. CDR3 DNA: TGTGCCACCAGCAGAGCAGCGCGGTTGGGGTTGGAGCAGTACTTC.

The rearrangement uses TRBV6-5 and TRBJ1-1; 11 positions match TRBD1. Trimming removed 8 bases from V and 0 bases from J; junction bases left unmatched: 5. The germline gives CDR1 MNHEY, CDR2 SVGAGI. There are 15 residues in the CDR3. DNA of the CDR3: TGTGCCAGCCATCGGACAGGGGGCTTGAACACTGAAGCTTTCTTT. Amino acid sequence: CASHRTGGLNTEAFF.

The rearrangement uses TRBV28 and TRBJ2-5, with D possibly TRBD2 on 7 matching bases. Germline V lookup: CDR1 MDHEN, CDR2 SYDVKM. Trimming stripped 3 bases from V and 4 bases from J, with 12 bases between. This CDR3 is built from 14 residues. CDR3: CASSFKGEGETQYF. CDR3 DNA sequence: TGTGCCAGCAGTTTTAAGGGGGAGGGAGAGACCCAGTACTTC.

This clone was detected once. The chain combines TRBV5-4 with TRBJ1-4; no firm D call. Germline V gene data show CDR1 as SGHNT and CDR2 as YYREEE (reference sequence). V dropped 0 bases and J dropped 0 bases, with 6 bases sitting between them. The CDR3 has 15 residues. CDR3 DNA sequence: TGTGCCAGCAGCTTGGGGGCTACAACTAATGAAAAACTGTTTTTT. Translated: CASSLGATTNEKLFF. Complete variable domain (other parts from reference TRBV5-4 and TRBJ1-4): ETGVTQSPTHLIKTRGQQVTLRCSSQSGHNTVSWYQQALGQGPQFIFQYYREEENGRGNFPPRFSGLQFPNYSSELNVNALELDDSALYLCASSLGATTNEKLFFGSGTQLSVL.

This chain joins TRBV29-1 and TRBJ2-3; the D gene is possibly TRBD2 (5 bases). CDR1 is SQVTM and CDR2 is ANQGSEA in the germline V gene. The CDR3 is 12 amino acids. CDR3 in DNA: TGCAGTCCTAAGCGGTTCACAGATACGCAGTATTTT. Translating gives CSPKRFTDTQYF.

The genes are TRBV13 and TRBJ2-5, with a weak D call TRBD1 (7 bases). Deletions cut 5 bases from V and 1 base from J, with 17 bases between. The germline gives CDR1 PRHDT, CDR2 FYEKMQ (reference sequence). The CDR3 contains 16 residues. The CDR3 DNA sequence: TGTGCCAGCAGCAGACGGGGGACAGCGGTCCAAGAGACCCAGTACTTC. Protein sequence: CASSRRGTAVQETQYF.

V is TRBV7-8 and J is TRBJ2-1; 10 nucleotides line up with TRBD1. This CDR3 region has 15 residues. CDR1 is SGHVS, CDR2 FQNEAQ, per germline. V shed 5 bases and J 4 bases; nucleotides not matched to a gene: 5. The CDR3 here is CASSTGTGEYNEQFF. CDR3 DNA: TGTGCCAGCAGCACCGGGACAGGGGAATACAATGAGCAGTTCTTC. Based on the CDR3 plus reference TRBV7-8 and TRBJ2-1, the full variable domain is GAGVSQSPRYKVAKRGQDVALRCDPISGHVSLFWYQQALGQGPEFLTYFQNEAQLDKSGLPSDRFFAERPEGSVSTLKIQRTQQEDSAVYLCASSTGTGEYNEQFFGPGTRLTVL.

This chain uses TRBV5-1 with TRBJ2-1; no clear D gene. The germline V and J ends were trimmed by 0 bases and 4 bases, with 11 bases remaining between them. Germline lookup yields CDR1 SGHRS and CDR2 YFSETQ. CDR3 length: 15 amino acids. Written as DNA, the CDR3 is TGCGCCAGCAGCTTGGAACCGACATCATACAATGAGCAGTTCTTC. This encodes CASSLEPTSYNEQFF.

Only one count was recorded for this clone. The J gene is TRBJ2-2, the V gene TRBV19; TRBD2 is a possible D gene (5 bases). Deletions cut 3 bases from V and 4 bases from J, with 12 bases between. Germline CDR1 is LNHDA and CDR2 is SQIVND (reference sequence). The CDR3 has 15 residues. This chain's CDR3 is CASSIWTGSTGELFF. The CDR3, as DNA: TGTGCCAGTAGTATTTGGACGGGATCCACCGGGGAGCTGTTTTTT.

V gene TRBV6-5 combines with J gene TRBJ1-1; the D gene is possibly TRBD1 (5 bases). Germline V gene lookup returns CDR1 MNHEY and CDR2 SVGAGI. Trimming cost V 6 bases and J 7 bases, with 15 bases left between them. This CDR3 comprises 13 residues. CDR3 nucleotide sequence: TGTGCCAGCAGGTTAACAAGGGACTTTGAAGCTTTCTTT. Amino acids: CASRLTRDFEAFF.

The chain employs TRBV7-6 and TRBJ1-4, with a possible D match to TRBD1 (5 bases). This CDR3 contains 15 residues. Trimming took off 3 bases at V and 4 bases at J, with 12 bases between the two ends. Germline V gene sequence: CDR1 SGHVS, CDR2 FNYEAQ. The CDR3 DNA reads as TGTGCCAGCAGCTTCCAGGGACCGATTAATGAAAAACTGTTTTTT. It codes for CASSFQGPINEKLFF.

CDR3 amino acids: CASSQGSISGELFF. DNA for the CDR3: TGTGCCAGCAGCCAAGGCTCTATTTCCGGGGAGCTGTTTTTT. The chain couples TRBV4-2 to TRBJ2-2; unclear D gene. CDR1 is LGHNA and CDR2 is YNFKEQ in the germline V gene. Trimming took 1 base from V and 6 from J, leaving 9 bases between them. The CDR3 sequence is 14 residues long.

As DNA, the CDR3 is TGTGCCAGCAGCCCAGGAGCTAGCGGGAGTTTCACAGATACGCAGTATTTT. As protein: CASSPGASGSFTDTQYF. The V gene is TRBV27, the J gene TRBJ2-3; TRBD2 aligns across 10 bases. V lost 6 bases, J lost 2 bases, and 11 bases stayed unmatched. The CDR3 extends over 17 amino acids. In germline, CDR1 is MNHEY, CDR2 SMNVEV (reference sequence).

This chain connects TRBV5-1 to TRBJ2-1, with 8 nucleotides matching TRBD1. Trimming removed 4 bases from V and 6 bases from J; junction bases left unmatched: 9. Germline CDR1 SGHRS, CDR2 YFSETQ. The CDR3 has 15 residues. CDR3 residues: CASSPGQGPSNEQFF. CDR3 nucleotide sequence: TGCGCCAGCAGCCCCGGACAGGGACCTAGCAATGAGCAGTTCTTC.

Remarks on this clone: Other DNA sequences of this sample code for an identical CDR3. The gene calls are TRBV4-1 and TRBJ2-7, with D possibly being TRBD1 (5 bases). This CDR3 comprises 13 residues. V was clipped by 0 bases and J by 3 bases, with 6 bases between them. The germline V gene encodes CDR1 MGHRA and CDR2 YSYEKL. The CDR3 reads CASSQDRGYEQYF. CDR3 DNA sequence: TGCGCCAGCAGCCAAGATAGGGGCTACGAGCAGTACTTC.

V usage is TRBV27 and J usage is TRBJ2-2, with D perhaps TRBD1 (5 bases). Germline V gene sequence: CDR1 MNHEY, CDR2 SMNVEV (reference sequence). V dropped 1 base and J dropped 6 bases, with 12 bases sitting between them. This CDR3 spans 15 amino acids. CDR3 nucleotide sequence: TGTGCCAGCAGTTTATGGGGCTCAGCACCCGGGGAGCTGTTTTTT. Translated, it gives CASSLWGSAPGELFF.

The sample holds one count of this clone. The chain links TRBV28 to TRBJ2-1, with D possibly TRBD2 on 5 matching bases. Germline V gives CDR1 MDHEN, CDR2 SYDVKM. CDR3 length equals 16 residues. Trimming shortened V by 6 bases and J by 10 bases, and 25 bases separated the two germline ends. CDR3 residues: CASSPGVRARVGEQFF. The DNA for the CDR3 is TGTGCCAGCAGCCCTGGGGTAAGGGCGCGGGTGGGGGAGCAGTTCTTC. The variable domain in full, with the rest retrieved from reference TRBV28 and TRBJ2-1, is DVKVTQSSRYLVKRTGEKVFLECVQDMDHENMFWYRQDPGLGLRLIYFSYDVKMKEKGDIPEGYSVSREKKERFSLILESASTNQTSMYLCASSPGVRARVGEQFFGPGTRLTVL.

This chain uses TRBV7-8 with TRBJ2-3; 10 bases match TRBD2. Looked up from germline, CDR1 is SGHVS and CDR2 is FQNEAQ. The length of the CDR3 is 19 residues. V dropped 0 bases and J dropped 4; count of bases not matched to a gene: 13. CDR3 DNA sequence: TGTGCCAGCAGCTTAGCTGGAAGGGCTAGCGGGAGTTCTGCAGATACGCAGTATTTT. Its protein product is CASSLAGRASGSSADTQYF.

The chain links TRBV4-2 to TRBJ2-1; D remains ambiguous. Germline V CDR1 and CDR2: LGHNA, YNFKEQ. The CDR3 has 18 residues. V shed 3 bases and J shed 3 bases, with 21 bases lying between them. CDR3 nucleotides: TGTGCCAGCAGCCACGATATGGACCCCATCAATTACTACAATGAGCAGTTCTTC. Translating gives CASSHDMDPINYYNEQFF.

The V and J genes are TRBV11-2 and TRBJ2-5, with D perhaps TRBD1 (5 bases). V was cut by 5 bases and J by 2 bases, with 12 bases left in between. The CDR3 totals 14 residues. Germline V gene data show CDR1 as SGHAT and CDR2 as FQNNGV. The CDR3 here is CASSLTYRQETQYF. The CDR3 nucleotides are TGTGCCAGCAGCCTAACCTACAGGCAAGAGACCCAGTACTTC. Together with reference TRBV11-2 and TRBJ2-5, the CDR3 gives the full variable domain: EAGVAQSPRYKIIEKRQSVAFWCNPISGHATLYWYQQILGQGPKLLIQFQNNGVVDDSQLPKDRFSAERLKGVDSTLKIQPAKLEDSAVYLCASSLTYRQETQYFGPGTRLLVL.

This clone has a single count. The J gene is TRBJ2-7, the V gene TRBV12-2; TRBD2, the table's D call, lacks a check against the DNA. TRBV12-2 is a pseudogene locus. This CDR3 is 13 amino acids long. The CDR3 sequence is CASRLVSLYEQYF. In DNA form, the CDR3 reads TGTGCAAGTCGCTTAGTTAGTCTCTACGAGCAGTACTTC.